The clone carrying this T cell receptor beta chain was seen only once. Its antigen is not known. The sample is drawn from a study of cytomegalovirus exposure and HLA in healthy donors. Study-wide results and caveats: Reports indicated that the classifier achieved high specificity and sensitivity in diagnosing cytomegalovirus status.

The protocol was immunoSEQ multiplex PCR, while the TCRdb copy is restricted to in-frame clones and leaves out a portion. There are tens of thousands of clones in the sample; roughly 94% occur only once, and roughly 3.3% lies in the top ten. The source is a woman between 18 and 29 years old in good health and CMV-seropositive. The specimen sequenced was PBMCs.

The CDR3 reads CASSLNGGTEAFF. In nucleotides, the CDR3 is TGTGCCAGCAGCTTAAACGGGGGCACTGAAGCTTTCTTT. The rearrangement joins TRBV7-3 to TRBJ1-1, with D possibly TRBD1 on 5 matching bases. This CDR3 has 13 residues. Germline V lookup: CDR1 SGHTA, CDR2 FQGTGA. V dropped 1 base and J dropped 4 bases, with 7 bases sitting between them.